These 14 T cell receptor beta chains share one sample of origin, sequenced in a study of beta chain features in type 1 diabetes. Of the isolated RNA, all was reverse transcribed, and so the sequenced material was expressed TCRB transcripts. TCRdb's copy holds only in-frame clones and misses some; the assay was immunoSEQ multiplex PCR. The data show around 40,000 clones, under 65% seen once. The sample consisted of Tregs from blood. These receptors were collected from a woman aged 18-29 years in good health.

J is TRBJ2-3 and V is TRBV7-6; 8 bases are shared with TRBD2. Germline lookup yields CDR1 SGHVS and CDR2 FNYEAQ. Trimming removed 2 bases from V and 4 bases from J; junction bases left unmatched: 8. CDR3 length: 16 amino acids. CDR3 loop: CASSLLAGLGADTQYF. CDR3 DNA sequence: TGTGCCAGCAGCTTACTAGCGGGCCTCGGCGCAGATACGCAGTATTTT.

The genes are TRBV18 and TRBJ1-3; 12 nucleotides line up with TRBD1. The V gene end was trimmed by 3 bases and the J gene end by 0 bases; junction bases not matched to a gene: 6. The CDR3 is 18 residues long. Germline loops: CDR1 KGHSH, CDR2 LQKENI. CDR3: CASSPRDRGLFSGNTIYF. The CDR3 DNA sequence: TGTGCCAGCTCACCCCGGGACAGGGGGCTGTTCTCTGGAAACACCATATATTTT.

The CDR3 loop is CASSLVPGGDTQYF. The CDR3 region has the DNA TGCGCCAGCAGCCTTGTTCCCGGCGGGGATACGCAGTATTTT. The chain carries TRBV5-1 and TRBJ2-3; the D gene is possibly TRBD2 (5 bases). The V and J ends lost 4 bases and 6 bases respectively, with 15 bases between them. The CDR3 is 14 residues long. Germline V gene sequence: CDR1 SGHRS, CDR2 YFSETQ.

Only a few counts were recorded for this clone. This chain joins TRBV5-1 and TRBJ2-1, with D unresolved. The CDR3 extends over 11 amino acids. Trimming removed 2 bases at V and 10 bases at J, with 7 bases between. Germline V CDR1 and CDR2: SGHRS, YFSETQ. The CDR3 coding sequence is TGCGCCAGCAGCTTAACGACAGAGCAGTTCTTC. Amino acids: CASSLTTEQFF.

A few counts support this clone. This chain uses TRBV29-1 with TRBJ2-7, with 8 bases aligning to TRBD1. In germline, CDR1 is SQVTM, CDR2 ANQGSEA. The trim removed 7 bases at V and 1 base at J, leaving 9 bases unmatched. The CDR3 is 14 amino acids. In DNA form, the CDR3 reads TGCAGCGCCTCATGGACAGGGAAATCCTACGAGCAGTACTTC. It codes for CSASWTGKSYEQYF.

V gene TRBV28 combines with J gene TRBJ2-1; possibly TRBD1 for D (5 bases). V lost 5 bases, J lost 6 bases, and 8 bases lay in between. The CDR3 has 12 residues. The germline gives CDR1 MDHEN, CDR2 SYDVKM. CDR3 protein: CASSTRANEQFF. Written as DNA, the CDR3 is TGTGCCAGCAGTACCAGGGCCAATGAGCAGTTCTTC.

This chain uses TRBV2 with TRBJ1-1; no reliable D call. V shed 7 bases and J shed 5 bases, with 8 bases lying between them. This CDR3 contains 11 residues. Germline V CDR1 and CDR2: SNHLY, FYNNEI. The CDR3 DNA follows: TGTGCCAGCACCCGCGGTACTGAAGCTTTCTTT. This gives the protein CASTRGTEAFF.

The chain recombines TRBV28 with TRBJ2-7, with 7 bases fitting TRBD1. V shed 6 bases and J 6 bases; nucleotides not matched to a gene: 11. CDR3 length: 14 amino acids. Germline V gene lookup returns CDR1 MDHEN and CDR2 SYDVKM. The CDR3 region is CASRDRDRRREQYF. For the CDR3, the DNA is TGTGCCAGCAGGGACCGGGACAGACGTCGCGAGCAGTACTTC. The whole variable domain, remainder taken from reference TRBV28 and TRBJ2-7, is DVKVTQSSRYLVKRTGEKVFLECVQDMDHENMFWYRQDPGLGLRLIYFSYDVKMKEKGDIPEGYSVSREKKERFSLILESASTNQTSMYLCASRDRDRRREQYFGPGTRLTVT.

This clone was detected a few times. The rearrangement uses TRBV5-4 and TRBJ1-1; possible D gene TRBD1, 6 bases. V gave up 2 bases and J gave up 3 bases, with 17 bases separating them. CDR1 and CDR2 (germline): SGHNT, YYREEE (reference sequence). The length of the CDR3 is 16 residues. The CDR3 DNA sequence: TGTGCCAGCAGCTTAACGACAGGCCCGGGGCACACTGAAGCTTTCTTT. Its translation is CASSLTTGPGHTEAFF.

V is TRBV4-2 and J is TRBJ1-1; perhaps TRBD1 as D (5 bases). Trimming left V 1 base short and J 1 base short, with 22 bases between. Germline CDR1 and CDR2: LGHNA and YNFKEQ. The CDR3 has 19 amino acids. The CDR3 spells CASSQVWGDMGRGNTEAFF. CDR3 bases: TGTGCCAGCAGCCAAGTCTGGGGAGACATGGGGCGGGGGAACACTGAAGCTTTCTTT.

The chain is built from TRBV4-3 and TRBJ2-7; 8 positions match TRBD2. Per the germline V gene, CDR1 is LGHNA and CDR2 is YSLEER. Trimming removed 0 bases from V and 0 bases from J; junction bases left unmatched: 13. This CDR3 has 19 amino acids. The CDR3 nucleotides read TGCGCCAGCAGCCAAGATCCAGCGGGAGTTAGGCGTGGCTCCTACGAGCAGTACTTC. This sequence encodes CASSQDPAGVRRGSYEQYF.

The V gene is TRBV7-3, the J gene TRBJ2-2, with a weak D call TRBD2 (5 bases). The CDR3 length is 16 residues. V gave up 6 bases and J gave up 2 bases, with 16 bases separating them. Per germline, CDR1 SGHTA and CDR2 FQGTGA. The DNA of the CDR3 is TGTGCCAGCAGTTCCCCCGGCGGGCAAAACACCGGGGAGCTGTTTTTT. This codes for CASSSPGGQNTGELFF.

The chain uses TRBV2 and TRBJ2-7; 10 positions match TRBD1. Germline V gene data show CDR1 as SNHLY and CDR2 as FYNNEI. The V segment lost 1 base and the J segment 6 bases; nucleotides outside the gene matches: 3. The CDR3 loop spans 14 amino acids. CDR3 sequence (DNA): TGTGCCAGCAGTGAAGGGACAGGGGGTTCCGAGCAGTACTTC. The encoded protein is CASSEGTGGSEQYF. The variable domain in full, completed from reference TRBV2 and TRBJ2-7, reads EPEVTQTPSHQVTQMGQEVILRCVPISNHLYFYWYRQILGQKVEFLVSFYNNEISEKSEIFDDQFSVERPDGSNFTLKIRSTKLEDSAMYFCASSEGTGGSEQYFGPGTRLTVT.

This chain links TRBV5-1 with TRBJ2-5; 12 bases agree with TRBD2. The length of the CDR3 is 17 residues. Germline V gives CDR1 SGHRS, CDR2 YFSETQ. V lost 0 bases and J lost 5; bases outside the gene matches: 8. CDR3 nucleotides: TGCGCCAGCAGCTTGGGACTAGCGGGAGTGGTCCCTGAGACCCAGTACTTC. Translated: CASSLGLAGVVPETQYF.